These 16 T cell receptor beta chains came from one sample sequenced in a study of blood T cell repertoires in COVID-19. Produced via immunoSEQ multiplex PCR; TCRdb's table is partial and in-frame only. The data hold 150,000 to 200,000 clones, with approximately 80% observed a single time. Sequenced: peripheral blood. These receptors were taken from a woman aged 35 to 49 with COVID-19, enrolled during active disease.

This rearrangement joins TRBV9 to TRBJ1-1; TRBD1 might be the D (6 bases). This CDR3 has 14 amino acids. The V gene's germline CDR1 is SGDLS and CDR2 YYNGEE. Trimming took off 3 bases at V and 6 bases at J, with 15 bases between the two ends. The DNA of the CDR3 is TGTGCCAGCAGCGCCGACCCACAGGGCTCTGAAGCTTTCTTT. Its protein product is CASSADPQGSEAFF.

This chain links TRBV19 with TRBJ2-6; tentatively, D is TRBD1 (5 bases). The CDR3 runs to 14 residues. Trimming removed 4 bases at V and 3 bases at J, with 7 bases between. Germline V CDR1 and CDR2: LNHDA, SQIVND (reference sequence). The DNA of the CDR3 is TGTGCCAGTAGTACAGGGTTTGGGGCCAACGTCCTGACTTTC. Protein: CASSTGFGANVLTF.

As DNA, the CDR3 is TGCGCCAGCAGTGATAGGGCTGGAGGAGGACTAAGCTCCTACAATGAGCAGTTCTTC. This gives the protein CASSDRAGGGLSSYNEQFF. V gene TRBV10-1 combines with J gene TRBJ2-1; D possibly corresponds to TRBD2 (6 bases). The CDR3 is 19 amino acids. Trimming shortened V by 3 bases and J by 0 bases, and 21 bases separated the two germline ends. Germline V gives CDR1 WNHNN, CDR2 SYGVQD (reference sequence).

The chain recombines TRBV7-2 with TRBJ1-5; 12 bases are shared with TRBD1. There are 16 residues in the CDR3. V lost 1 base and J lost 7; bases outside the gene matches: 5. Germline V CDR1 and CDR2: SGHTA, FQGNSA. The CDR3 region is CASSLGGTGGEQPQHF. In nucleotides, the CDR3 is TGTGCCAGCAGCTTAGGGGGGACAGGGGGCGAGCAGCCCCAGCATTTT.

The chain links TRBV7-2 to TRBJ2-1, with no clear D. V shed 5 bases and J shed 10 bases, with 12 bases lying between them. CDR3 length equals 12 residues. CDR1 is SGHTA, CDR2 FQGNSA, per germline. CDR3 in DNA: TGTGCCAGCAGCCCACTGGGCCGCGAGCAGTTCTTC. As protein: CASSPLGREQFF.

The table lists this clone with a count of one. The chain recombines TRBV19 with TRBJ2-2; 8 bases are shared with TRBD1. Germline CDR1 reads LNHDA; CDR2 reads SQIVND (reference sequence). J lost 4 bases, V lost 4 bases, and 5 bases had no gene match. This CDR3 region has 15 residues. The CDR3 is CASSNRGASTGELFF. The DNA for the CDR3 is TGTGCCAGTAGTAACAGGGGGGCGAGCACCGGGGAGCTGTTTTTT.

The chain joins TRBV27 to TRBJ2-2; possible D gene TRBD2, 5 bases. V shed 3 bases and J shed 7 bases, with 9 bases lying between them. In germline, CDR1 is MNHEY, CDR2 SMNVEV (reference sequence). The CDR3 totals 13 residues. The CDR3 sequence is CASSFGGNGELFF. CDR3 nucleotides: TGTGCCAGCAGTTTTGGAGGTAACGGGGAGCTGTTTTTT.

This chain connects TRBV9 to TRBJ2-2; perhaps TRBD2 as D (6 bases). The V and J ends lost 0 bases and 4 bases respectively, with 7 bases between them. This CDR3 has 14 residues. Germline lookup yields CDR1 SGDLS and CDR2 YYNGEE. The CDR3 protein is CASSVVGGTGELFF. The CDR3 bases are TGTGCCAGCAGCGTAGTCGGGGGCACCGGGGAGCTGTTTTTT.

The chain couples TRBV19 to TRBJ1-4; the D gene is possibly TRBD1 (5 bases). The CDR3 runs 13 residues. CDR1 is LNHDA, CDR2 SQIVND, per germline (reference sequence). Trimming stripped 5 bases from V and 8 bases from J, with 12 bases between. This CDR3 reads CASSRFREEKLFF. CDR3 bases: TGTGCCAGTAGTCGGTTCAGGGAAGAAAAACTGTTTTTT.

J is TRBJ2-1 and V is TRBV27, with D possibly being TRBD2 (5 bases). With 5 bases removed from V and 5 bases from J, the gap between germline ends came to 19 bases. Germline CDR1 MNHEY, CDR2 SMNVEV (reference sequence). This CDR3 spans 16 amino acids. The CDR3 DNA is TGTGCCAGCAGTCCTTACCCGGCGGGCCCTGACAATGAGCAGTTCTTC. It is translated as CASSPYPAGPDNEQFF.

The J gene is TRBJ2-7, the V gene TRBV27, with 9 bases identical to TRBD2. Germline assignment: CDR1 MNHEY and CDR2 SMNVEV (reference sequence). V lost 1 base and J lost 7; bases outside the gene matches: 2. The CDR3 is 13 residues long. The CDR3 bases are TGTGCCAGCAGTTTATGGGCGGGAGGGGAGCAGTACTTC. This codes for CASSLWAGGEQYF.

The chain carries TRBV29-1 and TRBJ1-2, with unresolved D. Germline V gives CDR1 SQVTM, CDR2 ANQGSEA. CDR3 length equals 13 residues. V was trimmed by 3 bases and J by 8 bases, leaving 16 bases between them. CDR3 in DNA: TGCAGCGTTGATTTTGTCTCCTCCCGGGGCTACACCTTC. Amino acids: CSVDFVSSRGYTF.

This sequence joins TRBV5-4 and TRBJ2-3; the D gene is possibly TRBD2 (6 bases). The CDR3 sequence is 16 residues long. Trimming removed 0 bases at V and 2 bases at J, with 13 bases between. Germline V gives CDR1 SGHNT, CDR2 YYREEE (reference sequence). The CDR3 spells CASSLGLGGDTDTQYF. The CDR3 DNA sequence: TGTGCCAGCAGCTTGGGGTTGGGGGGTGACACAGATACGCAGTATTTT.

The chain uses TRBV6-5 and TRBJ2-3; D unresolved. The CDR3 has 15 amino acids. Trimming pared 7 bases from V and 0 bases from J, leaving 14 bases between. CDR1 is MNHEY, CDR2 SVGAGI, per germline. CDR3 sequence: CASNRGGTSTDTQYF. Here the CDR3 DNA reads TGTGCCAGCAACCGTGGCGGAACGAGCACAGATACGCAGTATTTT.

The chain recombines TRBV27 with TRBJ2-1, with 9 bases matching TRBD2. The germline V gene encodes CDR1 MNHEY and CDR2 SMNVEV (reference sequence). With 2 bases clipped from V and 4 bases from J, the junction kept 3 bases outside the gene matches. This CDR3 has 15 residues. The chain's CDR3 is CASSLLAGLYNEQFF. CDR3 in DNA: TGTGCCAGCAGTTTACTAGCGGGGCTGTACAATGAGCAGTTCTTC.

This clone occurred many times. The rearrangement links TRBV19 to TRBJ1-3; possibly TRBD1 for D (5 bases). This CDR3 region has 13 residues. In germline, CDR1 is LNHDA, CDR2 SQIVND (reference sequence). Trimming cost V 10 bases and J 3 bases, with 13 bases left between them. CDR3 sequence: CATRGRIGNTIYF. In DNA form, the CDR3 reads TGTGCCACTAGGGGCAGGATTGGAAACACCATATATTTT. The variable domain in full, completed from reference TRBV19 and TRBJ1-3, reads DGGITQSPKYLFRKEGQNVTLSCEQNLNHDAMYWYRQDPGQGLRLIYYSQIVNDFQKGDIAEGYSVSREKKESFPLTVTSAQKNPTAFYLCATRGRIGNTIYFGEGSWLTVV.